The entry below describes one T cell receptor (beta chain). This specimen comes from a study of early T cells in non-severe SARS-CoV-2 infection. Study details: Sequencing of bulk RNA from unsorted whole blood was done, without chain pairing.

Unique molecular identifiers were affixed to single, distinct cDNA molecules. In TCRdb, the 5' RACE reads were re-called with MiXCR into one record per CDR3 protein. The sample shows around 80,000 distinct CDR3 sequences, under 15% of them seen only once. Germline V gene lookup returns CDR1 SEHNR and CDR2 FQNEAQ (reference sequence). This CDR3 has 14 amino acids. The V gene end was trimmed by 1 base and the J gene end by 7 bases; junction bases not matched to a gene: 5. The gene calls are TRBV7-9 and TRBJ1-1, with TRBD1 identical over 8 bases. The receptor's source is an adult who was a healthcare worker with PCR-confirmed SARS-CoV-2 infection or an uninfected control (not recorded which). Material: whole blood. The CDR3 coding sequence is TGTGCCAGCAGCTTAGTTCCGACAGGGGATGAAGCTTTCTTT. Its protein product is CASSLVPTGDEAFF.